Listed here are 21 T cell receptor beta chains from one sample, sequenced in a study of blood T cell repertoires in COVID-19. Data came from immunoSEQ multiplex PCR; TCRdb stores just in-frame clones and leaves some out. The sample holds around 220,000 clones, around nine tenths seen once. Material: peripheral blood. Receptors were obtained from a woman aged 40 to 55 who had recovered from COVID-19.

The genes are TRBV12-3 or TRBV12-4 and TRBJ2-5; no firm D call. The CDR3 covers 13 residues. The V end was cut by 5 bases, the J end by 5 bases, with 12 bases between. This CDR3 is CASSPDTLETQYF. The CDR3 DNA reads TGTGCCAGCAGTCCTGACACTTTGGAGACCCAGTACTTC.

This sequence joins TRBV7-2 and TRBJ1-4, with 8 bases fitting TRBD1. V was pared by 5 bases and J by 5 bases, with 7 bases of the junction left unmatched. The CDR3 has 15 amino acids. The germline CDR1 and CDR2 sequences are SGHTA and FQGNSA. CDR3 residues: CASSPDRGPNEKLFF. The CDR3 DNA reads TGTGCCAGCAGCCCCGACAGGGGTCCCAATGAAAAACTGTTTTTT.

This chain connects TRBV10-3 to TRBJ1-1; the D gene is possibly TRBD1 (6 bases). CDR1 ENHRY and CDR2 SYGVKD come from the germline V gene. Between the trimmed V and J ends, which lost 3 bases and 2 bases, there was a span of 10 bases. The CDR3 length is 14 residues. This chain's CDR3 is CAISERGINTEAFF. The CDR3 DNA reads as TGTGCCATCAGTGAAAGGGGGATAAACACTGAAGCTTTCTTT.

This CDR3 reads CASSVQTSGNEQFF. In DNA form, the CDR3 reads TGTGCCAGCAGCGTCCAGACTAGCGGGAATGAGCAGTTCTTC. This sequence joins TRBV7-9 and TRBJ2-1, with 10 bases aligning to TRBD2. The germline V gene encodes CDR1 SEHNR and CDR2 FQNEAQ (reference sequence). With 5 bases clipped from V and 7 bases from J, the junction kept 5 bases outside the gene matches. CDR3 length equals 14 residues.

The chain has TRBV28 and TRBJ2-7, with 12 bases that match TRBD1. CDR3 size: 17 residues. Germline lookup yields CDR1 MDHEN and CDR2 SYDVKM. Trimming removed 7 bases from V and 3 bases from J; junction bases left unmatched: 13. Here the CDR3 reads CASTGTGGSSLFYEQYF. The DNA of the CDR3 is TGTGCCAGCACGGGGACAGGGGGCTCCTCACTGTTCTACGAGCAGTACTTC.

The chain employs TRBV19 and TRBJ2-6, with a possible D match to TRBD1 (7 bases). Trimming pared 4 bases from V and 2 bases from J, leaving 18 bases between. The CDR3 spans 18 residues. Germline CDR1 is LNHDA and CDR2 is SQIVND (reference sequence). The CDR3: CASSTGGGRVAGANVLTF. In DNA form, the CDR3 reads TGTGCCAGTAGTACCGGAGGGGGCCGTGTAGCTGGGGCCAACGTCCTGACTTTC.

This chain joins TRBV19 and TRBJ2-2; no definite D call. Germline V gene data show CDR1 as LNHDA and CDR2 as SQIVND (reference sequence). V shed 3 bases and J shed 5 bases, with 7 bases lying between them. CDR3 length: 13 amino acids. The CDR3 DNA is TGTGCCAGTAGTATTTCGGTGACCGGGGAGCTGTTTTTT. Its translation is CASSISVTGELFF.

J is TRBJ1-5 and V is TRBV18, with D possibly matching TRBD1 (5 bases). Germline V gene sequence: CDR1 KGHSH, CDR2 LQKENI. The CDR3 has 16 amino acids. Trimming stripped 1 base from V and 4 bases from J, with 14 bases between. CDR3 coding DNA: TGTGCCAGCTCACCACAGGGGCCGCAGGGTAATCAGCCCCAGCATTTT. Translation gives CASSPQGPQGNQPQHF.

DNA of the CDR3: TGTGCCAGCTCACCTAGCGGGGGTATCTCCTACGAGCAGTACTTC. It encodes CASSPSGGISYEQYF. The chain couples TRBV18 to TRBJ2-7, with 9 positions matching TRBD2. The CDR3 is 15 residues long. Germline CDR1 KGHSH, CDR2 LQKENI. V was pared by 3 bases and J by 0 bases, with 3 bases of the junction left unmatched. The entire variable domain, with the rest obtained from reference TRBV18 and TRBJ2-7, is as follows: NAGVMQNPRHLVRRRGQEARLRCSPMKGHSHVYWYRQLPEEGLKFMVYLQKENIIDESGMPKERFSAEFPKEGPSILRIQQVVRGDSAAYFCASSPSGGISYEQYFGPGTRLTVT.

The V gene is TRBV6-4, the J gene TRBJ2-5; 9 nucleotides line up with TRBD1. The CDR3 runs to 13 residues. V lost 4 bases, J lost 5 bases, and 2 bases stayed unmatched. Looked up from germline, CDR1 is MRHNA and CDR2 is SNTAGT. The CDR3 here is CASSVDRGETQYF. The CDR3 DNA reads TGTGCCAGCAGTGTGGACAGGGGTGAGACCCAGTACTTC.

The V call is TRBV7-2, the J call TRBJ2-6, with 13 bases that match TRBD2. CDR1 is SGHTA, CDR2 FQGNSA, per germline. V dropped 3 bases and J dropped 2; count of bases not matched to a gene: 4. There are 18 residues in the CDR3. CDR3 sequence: CASSFFGLAGAGANVLTF. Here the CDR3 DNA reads TGTGCCAGCAGCTTTTTTGGACTAGCGGGAGCTGGGGCCAACGTCCTGACTTTC.

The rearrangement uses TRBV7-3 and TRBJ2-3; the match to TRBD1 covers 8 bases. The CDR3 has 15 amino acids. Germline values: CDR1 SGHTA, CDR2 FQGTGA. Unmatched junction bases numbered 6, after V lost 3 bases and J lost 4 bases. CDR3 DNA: TGTGCCAGCAGCTTCGGGCAGGGGGCCCCAGATACGCAGTATTTT. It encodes CASSFGQGAPDTQYF. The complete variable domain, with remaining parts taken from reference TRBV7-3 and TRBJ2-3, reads GAGVSQTPSNKVTEKGKYVELRCDPISGHTALYWYRQSLGQGPEFLIYFQGTGAADDSGLPNDRFFAVRPEGSVSTLKIQRTERGDSAVYLCASSFGQGAPDTQYFGPGTRLTVL.

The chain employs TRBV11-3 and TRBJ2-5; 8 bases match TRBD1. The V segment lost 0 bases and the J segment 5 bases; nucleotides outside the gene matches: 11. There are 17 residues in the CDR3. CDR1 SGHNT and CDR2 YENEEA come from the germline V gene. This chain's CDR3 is CASSLDLDRDVKETQYF. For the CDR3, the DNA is TGTGCCAGCAGCTTAGATCTGGACAGGGACGTGAAGGAGACCCAGTACTTC. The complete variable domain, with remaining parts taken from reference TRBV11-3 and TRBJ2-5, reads EAGVVQSPRYKIIEKKQPVAFWCNPISGHNTLYWYLQNLGQGPELLIRYENEEAVDDSQLPKDRFSAERLKGVDSTLKIQPAELGDSAVYLCASSLDLDRDVKETQYFGPGTRLLVL.

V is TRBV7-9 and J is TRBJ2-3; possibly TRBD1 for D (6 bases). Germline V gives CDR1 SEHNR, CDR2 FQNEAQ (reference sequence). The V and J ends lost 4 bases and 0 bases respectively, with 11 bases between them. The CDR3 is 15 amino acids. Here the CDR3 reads CASSSRDTSTDTQYF. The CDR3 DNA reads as TGTGCCAGCAGCTCCCGGGACACTAGCACAGATACGCAGTATTTT.

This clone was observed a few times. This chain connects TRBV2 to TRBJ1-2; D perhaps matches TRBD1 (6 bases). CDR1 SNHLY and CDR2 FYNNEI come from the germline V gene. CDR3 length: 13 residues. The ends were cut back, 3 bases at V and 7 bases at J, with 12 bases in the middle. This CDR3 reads CASSDPARGGYTF. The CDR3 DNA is TGTGCCAGCAGTGACCCGGCCAGGGGTGGCTACACCTTC.

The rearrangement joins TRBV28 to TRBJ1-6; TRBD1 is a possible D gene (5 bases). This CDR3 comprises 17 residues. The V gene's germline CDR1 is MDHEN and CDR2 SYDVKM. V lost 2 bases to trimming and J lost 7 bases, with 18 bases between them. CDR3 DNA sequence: TGTGCCAGCAGTTTACCCCAGACAGTTGATCTCAATTCACCCCTCCACTTT. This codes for CASSLPQTVDLNSPLHF.

The CDR3 region has the DNA TGTGCCAGTAGTATGAACAGGAATCAGCCCCAGCATTTT. This encodes CASSMNRNQPQHF. The chain joins TRBV19 to TRBJ1-5, with D perhaps matching TRBD1 (5 bases). The ends were cut back, 3 bases at V and 4 bases at J, with 7 bases in the middle. This CDR3 has 13 amino acids. Germline lookup yields CDR1 LNHDA and CDR2 SQIVND (reference sequence). Together with reference TRBV19 and TRBJ1-5, the CDR3 gives the full variable domain: DGGITQSPKYLFRKEGQNVTLSCEQNLNHDAMYWYRQDPGQGLRLIYYSQIVNDFQKGDIAEGYSVSREKKESFPLTVTSAQKNPTAFYLCASSMNRNQPQHFGDGTRLSIL.

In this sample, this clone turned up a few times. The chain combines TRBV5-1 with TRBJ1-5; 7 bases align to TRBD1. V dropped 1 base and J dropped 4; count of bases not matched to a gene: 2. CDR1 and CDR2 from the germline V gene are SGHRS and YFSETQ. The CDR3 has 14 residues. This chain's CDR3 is CASSLTGVNQPQHF. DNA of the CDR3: TGCGCCAGCAGCTTGACAGGGGTGAATCAGCCCCAGCATTTT. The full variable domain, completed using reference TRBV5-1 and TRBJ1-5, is KAGVTQTPRYLIKTRGQQVTLSCSPISGHRSVSWYQQTPGQGLQFLFEYFSETQRNKGNFPGRFSGRQFSNSRSEMNVSTLELGDSALYLCASSLTGVNQPQHFGDGTRLSIL.

The DNA for the CDR3 is TGTGCCAGCAGCCAAGATCAGCTAGCGGGAGAAGGAGATACGCAGTATTTT. Translation gives CASSQDQLAGEGDTQYF. The chain is built from TRBV3-1 (or the pseudogene TRBV3-2) and TRBJ2-3; 10 bases align to TRBD2. Germline CDR1 and CDR2: LGHDT and YNNKEL (reference sequence). This CDR3 has 17 residues. After removal of 0 bases from V and 5 bases from J, the junction contained 8 bases not matched to a gene.

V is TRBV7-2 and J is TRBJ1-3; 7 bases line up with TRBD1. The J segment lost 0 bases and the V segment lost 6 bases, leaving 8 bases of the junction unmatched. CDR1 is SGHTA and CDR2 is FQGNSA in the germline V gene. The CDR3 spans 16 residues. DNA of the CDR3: TGTGCCAGCAGTGATAAGGGACAGCTCTCTGGAAACACCATATATTTT. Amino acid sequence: CASSDKGQLSGNTIYF.

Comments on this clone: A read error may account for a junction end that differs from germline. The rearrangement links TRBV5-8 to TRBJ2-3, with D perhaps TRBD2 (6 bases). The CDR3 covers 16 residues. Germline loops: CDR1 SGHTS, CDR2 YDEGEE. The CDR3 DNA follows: TGTGCCAGTAGCTTGGTCTCGCGGAGGGGCACAGATACGCAGTATTTT. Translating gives CASSLVSRRGTDTQYF.